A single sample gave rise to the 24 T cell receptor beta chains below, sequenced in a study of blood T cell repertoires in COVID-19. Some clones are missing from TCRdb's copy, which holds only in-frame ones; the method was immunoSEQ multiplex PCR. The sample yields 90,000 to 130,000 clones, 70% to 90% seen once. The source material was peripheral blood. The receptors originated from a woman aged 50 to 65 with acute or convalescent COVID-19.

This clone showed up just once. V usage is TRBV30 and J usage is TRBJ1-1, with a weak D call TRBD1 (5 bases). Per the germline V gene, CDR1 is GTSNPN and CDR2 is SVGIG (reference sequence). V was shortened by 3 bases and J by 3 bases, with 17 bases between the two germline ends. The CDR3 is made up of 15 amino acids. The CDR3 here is CAWRSAGRRDTEAFF. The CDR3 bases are TGTGCCTGGAGGAGTGCAGGGCGGAGGGACACTGAAGCTTTCTTT.

The CDR3 coding sequence is TGTGCCACCGAAAGCCGGGACAGGGGGGGAGAGACCCAGTACTTC. This translates into CATESRDRGGETQYF. The chain joins TRBV24-1 to TRBJ2-5; 11 bases align to TRBD1. V lost 9 bases to trimming and J lost 4 bases; unmatched junction nucleotides: 9. The CDR3 is 15 residues long. CDR1 is KGHDR, CDR2 SFDVKD, per germline.

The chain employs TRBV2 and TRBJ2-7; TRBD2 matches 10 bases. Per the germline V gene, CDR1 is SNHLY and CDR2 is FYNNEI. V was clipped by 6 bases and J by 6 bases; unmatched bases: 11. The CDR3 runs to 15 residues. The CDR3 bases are TGTGCCAGCAGGGACAATCTAGCGGGAGAAGGCGAGCAGTACTTC. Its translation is CASRDNLAGEGEQYF.

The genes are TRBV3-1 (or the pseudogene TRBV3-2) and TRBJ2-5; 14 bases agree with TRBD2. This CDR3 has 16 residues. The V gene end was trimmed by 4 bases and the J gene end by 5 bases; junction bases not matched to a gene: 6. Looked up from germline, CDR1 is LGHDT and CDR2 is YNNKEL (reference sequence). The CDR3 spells CASSLGLAGVGETQYF. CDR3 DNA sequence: TGTGCCAGCAGCCTGGGACTAGCGGGAGTAGGTGAGACCCAGTACTTC.

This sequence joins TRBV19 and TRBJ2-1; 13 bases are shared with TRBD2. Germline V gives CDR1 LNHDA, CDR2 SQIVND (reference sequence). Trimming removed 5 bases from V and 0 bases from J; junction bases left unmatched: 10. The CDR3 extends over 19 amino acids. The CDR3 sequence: CASSARLAGGPTSYNEQFF. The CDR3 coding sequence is TGTGCCAGTAGTGCCCGACTAGCGGGAGGCCCCACCTCCTACAATGAGCAGTTCTTC.

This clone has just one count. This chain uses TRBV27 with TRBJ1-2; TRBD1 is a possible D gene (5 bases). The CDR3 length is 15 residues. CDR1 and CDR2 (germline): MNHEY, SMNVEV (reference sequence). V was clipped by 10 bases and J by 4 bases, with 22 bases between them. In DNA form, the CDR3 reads TGTGCCACCACGTTCCCGACAGCGCCCCCCTATGGCTACACCTTC. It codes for CATTFPTAPPYGYTF.

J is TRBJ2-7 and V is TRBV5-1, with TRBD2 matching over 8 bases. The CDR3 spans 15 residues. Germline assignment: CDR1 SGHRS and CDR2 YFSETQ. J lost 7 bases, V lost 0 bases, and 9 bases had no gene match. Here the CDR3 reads CASSLEAGVNGEQYF. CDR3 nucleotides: TGCGCCAGCAGCTTGGAAGCGGGAGTAAATGGTGAGCAGTACTTC.

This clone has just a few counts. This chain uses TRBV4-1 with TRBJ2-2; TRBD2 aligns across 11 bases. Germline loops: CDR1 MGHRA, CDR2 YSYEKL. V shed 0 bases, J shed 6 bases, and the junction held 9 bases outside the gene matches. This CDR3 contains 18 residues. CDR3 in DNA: TGCGCCAGCAGCCAAGATTTGACTAGCGGGATAAGGGCCGGGGAGCTGTTTTTT. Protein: CASSQDLTSGIRAGELFF.

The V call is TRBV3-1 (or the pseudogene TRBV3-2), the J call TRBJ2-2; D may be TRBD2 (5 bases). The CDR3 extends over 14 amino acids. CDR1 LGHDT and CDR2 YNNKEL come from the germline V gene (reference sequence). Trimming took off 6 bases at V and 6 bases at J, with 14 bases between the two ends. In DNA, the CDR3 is TGTGCCAGCAGGCGAAATGTCGGGGCCGGGGAGCTGTTTTTT. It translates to CASRRNVGAGELFF.

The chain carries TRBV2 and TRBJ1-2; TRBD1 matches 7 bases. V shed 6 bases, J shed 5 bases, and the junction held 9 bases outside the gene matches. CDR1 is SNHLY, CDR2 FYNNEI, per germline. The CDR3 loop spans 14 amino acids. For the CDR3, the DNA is TGTGCCAGCAGAGCGACAGGGCTGAGGTATGGCTACACCTTC. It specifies CASRATGLRYGYTF.

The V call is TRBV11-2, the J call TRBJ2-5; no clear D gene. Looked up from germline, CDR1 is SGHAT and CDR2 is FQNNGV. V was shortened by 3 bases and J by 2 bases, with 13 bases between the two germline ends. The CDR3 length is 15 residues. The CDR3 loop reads CASSFAETYQETQYF. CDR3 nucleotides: TGTGCCAGCAGCTTTGCGGAGACTTATCAAGAGACCCAGTACTTC.

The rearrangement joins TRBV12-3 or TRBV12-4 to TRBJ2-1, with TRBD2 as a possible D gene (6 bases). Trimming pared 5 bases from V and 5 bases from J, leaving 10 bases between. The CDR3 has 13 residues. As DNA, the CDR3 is TGTGCCAGCAGTGGGAGGACCAACAATGAGCAGTTCTTC. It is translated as CASSGRTNNEQFF.

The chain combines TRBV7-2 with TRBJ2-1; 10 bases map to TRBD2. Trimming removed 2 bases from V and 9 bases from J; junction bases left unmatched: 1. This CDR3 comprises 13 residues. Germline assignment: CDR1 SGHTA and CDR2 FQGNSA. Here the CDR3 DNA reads TGTGCCAGCAGCTTACTAGCGGGAGCTGAGCAGTTCTTC. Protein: CASSLLAGAEQFF.

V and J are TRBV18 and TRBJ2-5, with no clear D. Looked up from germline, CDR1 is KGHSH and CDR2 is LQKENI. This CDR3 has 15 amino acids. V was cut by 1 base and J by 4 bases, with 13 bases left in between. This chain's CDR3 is CASSPRRRDGETQYF. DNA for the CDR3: TGTGCCAGCTCACCACGCAGGCGAGATGGAGAGACCCAGTACTTC.

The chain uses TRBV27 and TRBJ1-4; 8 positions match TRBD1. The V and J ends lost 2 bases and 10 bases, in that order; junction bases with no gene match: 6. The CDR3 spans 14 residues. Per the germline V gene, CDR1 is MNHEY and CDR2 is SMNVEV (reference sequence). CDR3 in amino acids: CASSLRTGRRKLFF. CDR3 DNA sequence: TGTGCCAGCAGTTTAAGGACAGGGAGGAGAAAACTGTTTTTT.

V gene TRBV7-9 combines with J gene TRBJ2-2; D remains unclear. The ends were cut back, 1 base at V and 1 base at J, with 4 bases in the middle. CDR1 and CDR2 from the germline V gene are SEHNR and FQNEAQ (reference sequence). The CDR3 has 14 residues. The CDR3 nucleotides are TGTGCCAGCAGCTTAGGACAGAACACCGGGGAGCTGTTTTTT. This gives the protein CASSLGQNTGELFF.

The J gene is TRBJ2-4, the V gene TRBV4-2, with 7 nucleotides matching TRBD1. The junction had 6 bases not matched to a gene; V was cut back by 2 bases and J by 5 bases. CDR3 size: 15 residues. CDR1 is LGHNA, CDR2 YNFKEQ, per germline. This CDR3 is CASSQMTGWENIQYF. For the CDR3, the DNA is TGTGCCAGCAGCCAAATGACAGGGTGGGAAAACATTCAGTACTTC.

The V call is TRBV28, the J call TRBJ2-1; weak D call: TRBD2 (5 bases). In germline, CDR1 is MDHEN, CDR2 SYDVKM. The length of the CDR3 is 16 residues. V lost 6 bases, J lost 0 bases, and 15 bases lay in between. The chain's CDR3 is CASRLRTVSSYNEQFF. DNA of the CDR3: TGTGCCAGCAGGCTCCGGACTGTTAGCTCCTACAATGAGCAGTTCTTC.

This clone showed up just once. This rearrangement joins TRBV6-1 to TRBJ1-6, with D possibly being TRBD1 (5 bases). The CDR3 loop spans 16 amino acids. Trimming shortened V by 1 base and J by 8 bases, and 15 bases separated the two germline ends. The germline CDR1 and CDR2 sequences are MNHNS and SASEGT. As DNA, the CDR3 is TGTGCCAGCAGTGAAGGGACACCGAGGAGACATTCACCCCTCCACTTT. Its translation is CASSEGTPRRHSPLHF.

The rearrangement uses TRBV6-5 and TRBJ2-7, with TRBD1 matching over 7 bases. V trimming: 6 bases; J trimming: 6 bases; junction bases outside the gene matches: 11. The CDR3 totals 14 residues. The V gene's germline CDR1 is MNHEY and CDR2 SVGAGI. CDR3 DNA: TGTGCCAGCAGCACTACAGGGGCGGCCCTCGAGCAGTACTTC. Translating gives CASSTTGAALEQYF.

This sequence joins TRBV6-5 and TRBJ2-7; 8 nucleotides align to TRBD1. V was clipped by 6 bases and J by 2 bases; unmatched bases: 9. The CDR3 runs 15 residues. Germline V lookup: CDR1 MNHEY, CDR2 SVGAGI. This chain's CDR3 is CASRLMGQVPYEQYF. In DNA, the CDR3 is TGTGCCAGCAGGTTAATGGGACAGGTACCCTACGAGCAGTACTTC.

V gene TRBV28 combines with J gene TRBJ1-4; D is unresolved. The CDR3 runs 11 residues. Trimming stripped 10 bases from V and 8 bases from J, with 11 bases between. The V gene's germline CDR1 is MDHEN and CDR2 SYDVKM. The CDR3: CATTGREKLFF. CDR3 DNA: TGTGCCACCACCGGGAGGGAAAAACTGTTTTTT.

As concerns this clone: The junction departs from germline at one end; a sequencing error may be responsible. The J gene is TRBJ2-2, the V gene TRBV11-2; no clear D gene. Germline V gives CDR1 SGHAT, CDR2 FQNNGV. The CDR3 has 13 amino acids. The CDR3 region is CANSLLNTGELFF. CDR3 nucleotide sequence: TGTGCCAACAGCTTACTCAACACCGGGGAGCTGTTTTTT.

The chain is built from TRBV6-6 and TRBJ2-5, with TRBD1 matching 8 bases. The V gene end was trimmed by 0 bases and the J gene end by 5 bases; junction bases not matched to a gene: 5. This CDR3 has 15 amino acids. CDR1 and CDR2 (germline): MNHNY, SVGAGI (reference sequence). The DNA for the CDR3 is TGTGCCAGCAGTTACTCTTCTCAGGGGGCGGAGACCCAGTACTTC. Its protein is CASSYSSQGAETQYF.